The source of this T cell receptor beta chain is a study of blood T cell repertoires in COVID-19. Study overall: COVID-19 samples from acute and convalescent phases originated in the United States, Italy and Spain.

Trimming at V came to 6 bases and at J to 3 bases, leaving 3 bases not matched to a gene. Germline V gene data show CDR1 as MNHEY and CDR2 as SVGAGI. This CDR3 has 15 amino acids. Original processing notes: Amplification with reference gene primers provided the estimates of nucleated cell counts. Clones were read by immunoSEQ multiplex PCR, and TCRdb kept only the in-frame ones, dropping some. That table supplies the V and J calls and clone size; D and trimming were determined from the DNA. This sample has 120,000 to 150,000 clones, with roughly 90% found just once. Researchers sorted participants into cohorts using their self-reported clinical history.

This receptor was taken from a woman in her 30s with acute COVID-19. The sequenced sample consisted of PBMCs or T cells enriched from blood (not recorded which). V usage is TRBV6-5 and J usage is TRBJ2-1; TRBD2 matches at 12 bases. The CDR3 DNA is TGTGCCAGCAGGCGACTAGCGGGGGACTACAATGAGCAGTTCTTC. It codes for CASRRLAGDYNEQFF.